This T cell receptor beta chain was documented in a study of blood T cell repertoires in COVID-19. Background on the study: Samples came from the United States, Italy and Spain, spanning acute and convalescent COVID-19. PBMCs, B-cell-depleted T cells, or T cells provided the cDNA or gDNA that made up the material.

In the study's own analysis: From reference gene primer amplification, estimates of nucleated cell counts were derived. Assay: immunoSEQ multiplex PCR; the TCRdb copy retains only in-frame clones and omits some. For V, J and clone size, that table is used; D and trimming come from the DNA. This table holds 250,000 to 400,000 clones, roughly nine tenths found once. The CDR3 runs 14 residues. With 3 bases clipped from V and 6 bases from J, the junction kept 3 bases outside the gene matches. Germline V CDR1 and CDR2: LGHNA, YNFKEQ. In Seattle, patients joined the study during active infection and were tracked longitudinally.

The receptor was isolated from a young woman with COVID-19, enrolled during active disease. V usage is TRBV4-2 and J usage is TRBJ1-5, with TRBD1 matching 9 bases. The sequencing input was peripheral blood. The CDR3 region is CASSHTGGGQPQHF. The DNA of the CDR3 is TGTGCCAGCAGCCATACAGGGGGCGGTCAGCCCCAGCATTTT.